The rows below give T cell receptor beta chains drawn from one sample of a study of T cells in Graves' hyperthyroidism and ophthalmopathy. TCRdb passed the multiplex PCR reads through MiXCR, listing each CDR3 protein once. The sample shows about 400,000 distinct CDR3 sequences, about a sixth of them seen only once. The material sequenced was blood. Every receptor here comes from a woman in her late teens or twenties with Graves' hyperthyroidism. Both conserved end residues are part of each CDR3. D genes are given only for firm matches. The size field is filled for only some rows; it gives once, few, many or a size class.

>.|TRBJ2-3|once|TRBV29-1
CSVEPPPPRGAPTDTQYF
TGCAGCGTTGAACCTCCCCCCCCGCGCGGGGCCCCCACAGATACGCAGTATTTT
>.|TRBJ1-5|many|TRBV11-2
CASSSTGLGNQPQHF
TGTGCCAGCAGCTCGACAGGACTCGGCAATCAGCCCCAGCATTTT
>TRBD1|TRBJ2-1|.|TRBV6-1
CASSPGTGVDNEQFF
TGTGCCAGCAGCCCCGGGACAGGGGTGGATAATGAGCAGTTCTTC
>.|TRBJ1-2|many|TRBV29-1
CSVIRDYGYTF
TGCAGCGTCATCAGGGATTATGGCTACACCTTC
>.|TRBJ1-2|many|TRBV12-3/TRBV12-4
CASTRQPNYGYTF
TGTGCCAGCACCCGACAGCCTAACTATGGCTACACCTTC
>TRBD1|TRBJ2-6|many|TRBV28
CASSLLGQGAYGANVLTF
TGTGCCAGCAGTTTATTAGGACAGGGGGCGTACGGGGCCAACGTCCTGACTTTC
>TRBD2|TRBJ2-7|many|TRBV20-1
CSARVLAGGRYEQYF
TGCAGTGCTAGAGTCCTAGCGGGGGGCCGCTACGAGCAGTACTTC
>.|TRBJ2-1|many|TRBV3-1
CASSQRGSNNEQFF
TGTGCCAGCAGCCAAAGGGGGAGCAACAATGAGCAGTTCTTC
>TRBD1|TRBJ1-4|.|TRBV20-1
CSAIREQGLGEKLFF
TGCAGTGCCATACGGGAACAGGGGCTTGGTGAAAAACTGTTTTTT
>TRBD2|TRBJ2-2|.|TRBV12-3/TRBV12-4
CASSFWGGDGELFF
TGTGCCAGCAGTTTCTGGGGGGGGGACGGGGAGCTGTTTTTT
>TRBD1|TRBJ1-4|.|TRBV27
CASSDTGATNEKLFF
TGTGCCAGCAGTGATACAGGGGCCACTAATGAAAAACTGTTTTTT
>.|TRBJ2-2|few|TRBV2
CASHATGNTGELFF
TGTGCCAGTCACGCGACAGGGAACACCGGGGAGCTGTTTTTT
>.|TRBJ2-3|many|TRBV12-3/TRBV12-4
CASSPPPIGRYAQYF
TGTGCCAGCAGTCCTCCCCCCATTGGTCGCTATGCGCAGTATTTT
>.|TRBJ2-1|.|TRBV7-3
CASSSGQGLGQFF
TGTGCCAGCAGCTCCGGGCAGGGTTTGGGGCAGTTCTTC
>.|TRBJ2-5|many|TRBV3-1
CASTWQGKETQYF
TGTGCCAGCACGTGGCAGGGAAAAGAGACCCAGTACTTC
>.|TRBJ1-3|.|TRBV3-1
CASSQGTGSGNTIYF
TGTGCCAGCAGCCAAGGAACGGGGTCTGGAAACACCATATATTTT
>TRBD2|TRBJ2-7|many|TRBV7-2
CASSLLAGDSYEQYF
TGTGCCAGCAGCTTGCTAGCGGGAGACTCCTACGAGCAGTACTTC
>.|TRBJ2-1|.|TRBV9
CASSVLGDEQFF
TGTGCCAGCAGCGTACTAGGGGATGAGCAGTTCTTC
>.|TRBJ2-3|many|TRBV18
CASNNQDTQYF
TGTGCCAGCAACAACCAAGATACGCAGTATTTT
>TRBD1|TRBJ2-2|.|TRBV19
CASSQWTGSIGELFF
TGTGCCAGTAGTCAGTGGACAGGGTCGATCGGGGAGCTGTTTTTT
>.|TRBJ2-1|few|TRBV28
CASGEDYSYNEQFF
TGTGCCAGCGGAGAGGACTACTCCTACAATGAGCAGTTCTTC
>.|TRBJ2-7|few|TRBV5-1
CASRGRSAYEQYF
TGCGCCAGCAGGGGCAGGTCGGCCTACGAGCAGTACTTC
>.|TRBJ1-4|many|TRBV12-3/TRBV12-4
CASSPPERDEKLFF
TGTGCCAGCAGTCCTCCGGAACGGGATGAAAAACTGTTTTTT
>.|TRBJ1-2|many|TRBV5-1
CASSLGLRNYGYTF
TGCGCCAGCAGCTTGGGCCTCCGGAACTATGGCTACACCTTC
>.|TRBJ2-2|many|TRBV24-1
CATGGRLNTGELFF
TGTGCCACCGGCGGGCGCCTTAACACCGGGGAGCTGTTTTTT
>.|TRBJ2-4|many|TRBV3-1
CASSRWTDGNIQYF
TGTGCCAGCAGCCGGTGGACAGACGGAAACATTCAGTACTTC
>.|TRBJ2-1|many|TRBV24-1
CATTGGSLYDEQFF
TGTGCCACCACTGGGGGGTCCCTTTACGATGAGCAGTTCTTC
>TRBD2|TRBJ2-1|.|TRBV20-1
CSARDSGSYNEQFF
TGCAGTGCTAGGGATAGCGGGTCCTACAATGAGCAGTTCTTC
>.|TRBJ2-7|many|TRBV20-1
CSASGGGVYEQYF
TGCAGTGCTAGTGGAGGGGGGGTCTACGAGCAGTACTTC
>TRBD1|TRBJ2-3|.|TRBV12-3/TRBV12-4
CASSTNRGPADTQYF
TGTGCCAGCAGTACTAACAGGGGGCCGGCAGATACGCAGTATTTT
>.|TRBJ1-2|many|TRBV11-2
CASSHDEGMGGYTF
TGTGCCAGCAGCCATGACGAGGGGATGGGTGGCTACACCTTC
>.|TRBJ2-7|.|TRBV12-3/TRBV12-4
CASSEALPGRHEQYF
TGTGCCAGCAGTGAAGCTCTTCCGGGTCGCCACGAGCAGTACTTC
>.|TRBJ1-2|many|TRBV7-2
CASSLFTGGSDTF
TGTGCCAGCAGCTTATTCACGGGCGGATCCGACACCTTC
>.|TRBJ2-5|many|TRBV7-2
CASSTRTQETQYF
TGTGCCAGCAGCACGAGGACTCAAGAGACCCAGTACTTC
>.|TRBJ1-2|.|TRBV4-1
CASSQAGASYGYTF
TGCGCCAGCAGCCAAGCGGGGGCAAGCTATGGCTACACCTTC
>.|TRBJ2-3|many|TRBV5-1
CASSLAMTTYYTDTQYF
TGCGCCAGCAGCTTGGCCATGACAACTTACTACACAGATACGCAGTATTTT
>.|TRBJ2-2|many|TRBV6-5
CASSYWGAHTGELFF
TGTGCCAGCAGTTACTGGGGGGCCCACACCGGGGAGCTGTTTTTT
>.|TRBJ2-7|many|TRBV27
CASSPLPCEQYF
TGTGCCAGCAGTCCCCTCCCGTGTGAGCAGTACTTC
>TRBD2|TRBJ2-1|few|TRBV18
CASSPTLAGGVNEQFF
TGTGCCAGCTCACCGACTCTAGCGGGGGGGGTGAATGAGCAGTTCTTC
>TRBD1|TRBJ1-2|.|TRBV5-1
CASSSRTTGVDGYTF
TGCGCCAGCAGCTCCCGTACAACAGGGGTCGATGGCTACACCTTC
>TRBD1|TRBJ2-5|many|TRBV6-1
CASSELTGTGEETQYF
TGTGCCAGCAGTGAATTAACTGGGACAGGGGAAGAGACCCAGTACTTC
>TRBD1|TRBJ1-4|many|TRBV25-1
CASSETGQANEKLFF
TGTGCCAGCAGCGAAACTGGACAGGCTAATGAAAAACTGTTTTTT
>.|TRBJ1-2|many|TRBV7-3
CASSLTASGGYTF
TGTGCCAGCAGCTTAACTGCTTCGGGTGGCTACACCTTC
>.|TRBJ2-1|few|TRBV20-1
CSAVGPHTNNEQFF
TGCAGTGCTGTCGGGCCCCACACGAACAATGAGCAGTTCTTC
>.|TRBJ1-5|many|TRBV5-5
CASSDEGNQPQHF
TGTGCCAGCAGCGACGAGGGGAATCAGCCCCAGCATTTT
>.|TRBJ1-1|few|TRBV5-1
CASGGPSGESTEAFF
TGCGCCAGCGGCGGCCCTAGTGGGGAGTCCACTGAAGCTTTCTTT
>TRBD1|TRBJ1-4|many|TRBV3-1
CASSLTGRGEKLFF
TGTGCCAGCAGCCTGACAGGGAGGGGAGAAAAACTGTTTTTT
>TRBD2|TRBJ2-4|many|TRBV20-1
CSAPEVAGVGAKNIQYF
TGCAGTGCCCCTGAGGTAGCGGGGGTGGGAGCCAAAAACATTCAGTACTTC
>.|TRBJ2-5|many|TRBV3-1
CASSDQDKVGETQYF
TGTGCCAGCAGCGATCAGGACAAAGTAGGAGAGACCCAGTACTTC
>.|TRBJ1-5|.|TRBV3-1
CAGSHREGSNQPQHF
TGTGCCGGCAGCCACAGGGAGGGGAGCAATCAGCCCCAGCATTTT
>TRBD2|TRBJ2-1|.|TRBV4-2
CASSQDGTSGSDEQFF
TGTGCCAGCAGCCAAGATGGGACTAGCGGGAGTGATGAGCAGTTCTTC
>.|TRBJ1-6|many|TRBV2
CASSELGARENSPLHF
TGTGCCAGCAGTGAACTGGGCGCCAGGGAAAATTCACCCCTCCACTTT
>.|TRBJ2-3|many|TRBV6-1
CASSELWLSTDTQYF
TGTGCCAGCAGTGAACTTTGGCTAAGCACAGATACGCAGTATTTT
>.|TRBJ2-1|many|TRBV10-3
CAISEGRQDHEQFF
TGTGCCATCAGTGAGGGGAGACAGGACCATGAGCAGTTCTTC
>.|TRBJ2-3|.|TRBV4-1
CASSPLALSTDTQYF
TGCGCCAGCAGCCCGCTAGCGTTGTCGACAGATACGCAGTATTTT
>TRBD1|TRBJ2-1|.|TRBV19
CASSIPGGNEQFF
TGTGCCAGTAGTATCCCAGGGGGCAATGAGCAGTTCTTC
>TRBD2|TRBJ2-7|few|TRBV24-1
CATIGGGPPYEQYF
TGTGCCACCATCGGCGGGGGGCCTCCCTACGAGCAGTACTTC
>TRBD1|TRBJ2-7|many|TRBV27
CASSRDRGAYEQYF
TGTGCCAGCAGCAGGGACAGGGGGGCTTACGAGCAGTACTTC